This T cell receptor (beta chain) was recovered during a study of T cells in localized non-small cell lung cancer. Whole-study findings and limits: Clonality of T cells reached its maximum in uninvolved adjacent lung, surpassing tumor. Paired adjacent lung recovered a median roughly 60 of the top 100 tumor clones. Because sequencing included only one region (of the tumor), heterogeneity remains possible. A higher density of T cells in blood coincided with extended overall survival.

The germline V gene encodes CDR1 SQVTM and CDR2 ANQGSEA. V lost 5 bases, J lost 2 bases, and 11 bases lay in between. CDR3 length: 13 residues. This table comes from immunoSEQ multiplex PCR, and its TCRdb copy is limited to in-frame clones, with some not included. Among roughly 970 clones listed, about 26% were seen once. This clone was picked up a small number of times. The antigen remains undetermined. V gene TRBV29-1 combines with J gene TRBJ2-3, with D maybe TRBD1 (6 bases). This sample comprised lung tumor tissue, obtained before any cancer treatment. The receptor's source is a male donor aged 60 or over with stage I squamous cell lung carcinoma. In nucleotides, the CDR3 is TGCAGCGTTAGGGGGACAAACACAGATACGCAGTATTTT. Encoded protein: CSVRGTNTDTQYF.